These 27 T cell receptor beta chains were sequenced from one sample in a study of CD8 T cells in Susac syndrome. About 0.5 to 1 ug RNA was reverse transcribed with random hexamers. TCRdb passed the immunoSEQ multiplex PCR reads through MiXCR, listing each CDR3 protein once. Of around 150,000 distinct CDR3 sequences in the sample, over 85% were seen once. The sample taken for sequencing was CD4+ T cells from PBMCs. The receptor set was obtained from a human donor in good health.

The V and J genes are TRBV3-1 and TRBJ2-7, with 9 bases aligning to TRBD1. The germline V gene has CDR1 LGHDT and CDR2 YNNKEL (reference sequence). The CDR3 totals 14 residues. Trimming at V came to 4 bases and at J to 4 bases, leaving 5 bases not matched to a gene. The CDR3 protein is CASSRGQGRYEQYF. The DNA for the CDR3 is TGTGCCAGCAGCCGAGGACAGGGGAGGTACGAGCAGTACTTC.

The chain couples TRBV4-1 to TRBJ1-1; no clear D gene. Per germline, CDR1 MGHRA and CDR2 YSYEKL. The V end lost 0 bases, the J end lost 3 bases, and 17 bases lay between the germline ends. This CDR3 has 17 amino acids. The CDR3 reads CASSQEINRLSHTEAFF. In nucleotides, the CDR3 is TGCGCCAGCAGCCAAGAGATAAACAGACTCTCGCACACTGAAGCTTTCTTT.

The V call is TRBV23-1, the J call TRBJ1-5; 7 positions agree with TRBD1. TRBV23-1 is an ORF for which the function is uncertain. Unmatched junction bases numbered 15, after V lost 3 bases and J lost 7 bases. This CDR3 is built from 17 residues. CDR3 nucleotide sequence: TGCGCCAGCAGTCACCCCAGGGGGGTCGGGGTTTGGCAGCCCCAGCATTTT. This gives the protein CASSHPRGVGVWQPQHF.

V usage is TRBV12-3 or TRBV12-4 and J usage is TRBJ1-1; 8 nucleotides align to TRBD1. The CDR3 has 15 residues. V lost 6 bases to trimming and J lost 1 base; unmatched junction nucleotides: 7. The CDR3 sequence: CASSSGQATNTEAFF. In DNA form, the CDR3 reads TGTGCCAGCAGCTCGGGACAGGCAACGAACACTGAAGCTTTCTTT.

This clonotype was seen once. The DNA is omitted, as the CDR3 cannot be located on it reliably, and the CDR3 follows TCRdb's listing. The genes are TRBV29-1 and TRBJ1-5; the D segment call TRBD1 is taken from the table without a DNA check. Per germline, CDR1 SQVTM and CDR2 ANQGSEA. The CDR3 is 13 amino acids in total, end residues counted. CDR3 sequence reads: CSASVLGTQPQHF.

The chain joins TRBV6-5 to TRBJ1-1; D is unclear. V was cut by 2 bases and J by 11 bases, with 12 bases left in between. Germline CDR1 MNHEY, CDR2 SVGAGI. The CDR3 is 12 amino acids. Here the CDR3 DNA reads TGTGCCAGCAGTTACGAGCGGAGTTCGGCTTTCTTT. Translation gives CASSYERSSAFF.

This sequence joins TRBV13 and TRBJ1-1; 12 bases fit TRBD1. Germline-derived CDR1 and CDR2 are PRHDT and FYEKMQ (reference sequence). V shed 4 bases, J shed 0 bases, and the junction held 3 bases outside the gene matches. The CDR3 sequence is 16 residues long. The CDR3: CASSSWDRGLNTEAFF. The CDR3 bases are TGTGCCAGCAGCTCCTGGGACAGGGGGCTGAACACTGAAGCTTTCTTT.

The V call is TRBV6-5, the J call TRBJ1-1; D is ambiguous. The germline CDR1 and CDR2 sequences are MNHEY and SVGAGI. V shed 0 bases and J shed 1 base, with 9 bases lying between them. This CDR3 has 15 residues. CDR3 in DNA: TGTGCCAGCAGTTACTCTGGGGTGCAGAACACTGAAGCTTTCTTT. Its protein product is CASSYSGVQNTEAFF.

DNA for the CDR3: TGTGCCAGCAGTTACTCGGCGGCAGTCTACAATGAGCAGTTCTTC. Translated: CASSYSAAVYNEQFF. This chain links TRBV6-5 with TRBJ2-1; no definite D call. Trimming left V 0 bases short and J 3 bases short, with 9 bases between. The CDR3 is 15 residues long. The V gene's germline CDR1 is MNHEY and CDR2 SVGAGI.

The V and J genes are TRBV7-2 and TRBJ2-2; perhaps TRBD2 as D (6 bases). V was pared by 5 bases and J by 8 bases, with 15 bases between. The germline gives CDR1 SGHTA, CDR2 FQGNSA. This CDR3 is built from 14 residues. CDR3 in DNA: TGTGCCAGCAGCACCCGACTAGTTTCGGGGGAGCTGTTTTTT. It encodes CASSTRLVSGELFF. Full variable domain (remainder filled in from reference TRBV7-2 and TRBJ2-2): GAGVSQSPSNKVTEKGKDVELRCDPISGHTALYWYRQSLGQGLEFLIYFQGNSAPDKSGLPSDRFSAERTGGSVSTLTIQRTQQEDSAVYLCASSTRLVSGELFFGEGSRLTVL.

The V gene is TRBV12-3 or TRBV12-4, the J gene TRBJ2-6; unclear D gene. V was shortened by 3 bases and J by 1 base, with 1 base between the two germline ends. This CDR3 has 13 residues. DNA of the CDR3: TGTGCCAGCAGTTTTTCTGGGGCCAACGTCCTGACTTTC. Translating gives CASSFSGANVLTF.

The CDR3 loop reads CASSRYEGTEAFF. The CDR3 nucleotides read TGTGCCAGCAGCCGCTACGAGGGTACTGAAGCTTTCTTT. The V and J genes are TRBV3-1 and TRBJ1-1; D call uncertain. Trimming pared 4 bases from V and 5 bases from J, leaving 11 bases between. CDR1 is LGHDT, CDR2 YNNKEL, per germline (reference sequence). The CDR3 contains 13 residues.

This clonotype was observed a single time. The rearrangement uses TRBV9 and TRBJ2-2; 14 positions match TRBD2. The V and J ends lost 3 bases and 5 bases, in that order; junction bases with no gene match: 6. Germline V gene data show CDR1 as SGDLS and CDR2 as YYNGEE. This CDR3 has 17 amino acids. The CDR3 region has the DNA TGTGCCAGCAGCGCAGGACTAGCGGGGGGCCAGACCGGGGAGCTGTTTTTT. This sequence encodes CASSAGLAGGQTGELFF.

The V call is TRBV7-9, the J call TRBJ1-1; possibly TRBD1 for D (6 bases). Germline V lookup: CDR1 SEHNR, CDR2 FQNEAQ (reference sequence). The CDR3 spans 15 residues. V lost 5 bases and J lost 4, with 17 bases in between. CDR3 bases: TGTGCCAGCAGCCGCCGGGCCAGGGGTTCCACTGAAGCTTTCTTT. Its protein product is CASSRRARGSTEAFF. Variable domain in full (rest from reference TRBV7-9 and TRBJ1-1): DTGVSQNPRHKITKRGQNVTFRCDPISEHNRLYWYRQTLGQGPEFLTYFQNEAQLEKSRLLSDRFSAERPKGSFSTLEIQRTEQGDSAMYLCASSRRARGSTEAFFGQGTRLTVV.

V gene TRBV20-1 combines with J gene TRBJ2-1; D possibly corresponds to TRBD1 (5 bases). This CDR3 spans 14 amino acids. Germline CDR1 reads DFQATT; CDR2 reads SNEGSKA (reference sequence). The germline V and J ends were trimmed by 5 bases and 9 bases, with 20 bases remaining between them. DNA for the CDR3: TGCAGTGCTCCTTTGACCGACAGATTCCTTGAGCAGTTCTTC. It encodes CSAPLTDRFLEQFF.

The chain couples TRBV6-5 to TRBJ2-5, with 8 nucleotides matching TRBD1. The CDR3 has 14 amino acids. V lost 5 bases and J lost 5; bases outside the gene matches: 7. Germline V lookup: CDR1 MNHEY, CDR2 SVGAGI. CDR3 region: CASSRQGPGETQYF. In nucleotides, the CDR3 is TGTGCCAGCAGTCGACAGGGGCCGGGGGAGACCCAGTACTTC.

The V gene is TRBV20-1, the J gene TRBJ1-2; D is unclear. This CDR3 region has 12 residues. The germline V and J ends were trimmed by 6 bases and 2 bases, with 10 bases remaining between them. The V gene's germline CDR1 is DFQATT and CDR2 SNEGSKA (reference sequence). CDR3 bases: TGCAGTGCCGGACGGTCCAACTATGGCTACACCTTC. Its translation is CSAGRSNYGYTF.

The genes are TRBV7-7 and TRBJ2-5, with a tentative D call TRBD2 (5 bases). CDR3 length: 14 residues. Per germline, CDR1 SSHAT and CDR2 FNYEAQ (reference sequence). Trimming removed 7 bases at V and 5 bases at J, with 17 bases between. CDR3 amino acids: CASTVGSPGETQYF. CDR3 DNA: TGTGCCAGCACCGTAGGGTCCCCGGGGGAGACCCAGTACTTC.

The chain has TRBV20-1 and TRBJ2-1; TRBD2 matches at 7 bases. V dropped 3 bases and J dropped 3; count of bases not matched to a gene: 2. The CDR3 is made up of 13 amino acids. Per germline, CDR1 DFQATT and CDR2 SNEGSKA (reference sequence). The CDR3: CSASGGYYNEQFF. The CDR3 DNA follows: TGCAGTGCTAGCGGGGGGTACTACAATGAGCAGTTCTTC.

The rearrangement joins TRBV9 to TRBJ1-2, with a possible D match to TRBD1 (5 bases). V lost 2 bases and J 7 bases, leaving 18 bases between the germline ends. The CDR3 runs to 15 residues. Germline V gene sequence: CDR1 SGDLS, CDR2 YYNGEE. CDR3 region: CASSVAGTRSGGYTF. The CDR3 region has the DNA TGTGCCAGCAGCGTGGCCGGGACGAGAAGTGGTGGCTACACCTTC.

This chain links TRBV28 with TRBJ1-5, with D hard to call. The V end was cut by 6 bases, the J end by 1 base, with 10 bases between. Germline assignment: CDR1 MDHEN and CDR2 SYDVKM. The CDR3 totals 14 residues. CDR3: CASSAGGSNQPQHF. The CDR3 DNA reads as TGTGCCAGCAGCGCAGGAGGAAGCAATCAGCCCCAGCATTTT.

The V and J genes are TRBV18 and TRBJ2-1; TRBD2 is a possible D gene (6 bases). Germline-derived CDR1 and CDR2 are KGHSH and LQKENI. CDR3 length: 15 amino acids. V gave up 4 bases and J gave up 1 base, with 11 bases separating them. The CDR3 reads CASSLGGASYNEQFF. CDR3 coding DNA: TGTGCCAGCTCACTGGGCGGGGCATCCTACAATGAGCAGTTCTTC. Together with reference TRBV18 and TRBJ2-1, the CDR3 gives the full variable domain: NAGVMQNPRHLVRRRGQEARLRCSPMKGHSHVYWYRQLPEEGLKFMVYLQKENIIDESGMPKERFSAEFPKEGPSILRIQQVVRGDSAAYFCASSLGGASYNEQFFGPGTRLTVL.

The V and J genes are TRBV5-6 and TRBJ2-7; 7 bases are a match to TRBD1. Looked up from germline, CDR1 is SGHDT and CDR2 is YYEEEE. This CDR3 is built from 13 residues. With V trimmed by 4 bases and J by 3 bases, 4 bases remained unmatched. CDR3 DNA sequence: TGTGCCAGCAGCCTGCGGACAGGCTACGAGCAGTACTTC. It yields the protein CASSLRTGYEQYF.

The chain couples TRBV5-1 to TRBJ2-7; 7 nucleotides align to TRBD1. Germline values: CDR1 SGHRS, CDR2 YFSETQ. This CDR3 spans 14 amino acids. V gave up 4 bases and J gave up 3 bases; unmatched junction bases: 7. CDR3 protein: CASSTTGAFYEQYF. For the CDR3, the DNA is TGCGCCAGCAGCACCACAGGGGCCTTCTACGAGCAGTACTTC.

V gene TRBV5-1 combines with J gene TRBJ2-4; perhaps TRBD1 as D (6 bases). V shed 0 bases and J shed 8 bases, with 12 bases lying between them. The germline V gene has CDR1 SGHRS and CDR2 YFSETQ. The CDR3 loop spans 14 amino acids. The CDR3 DNA reads TGCGCCAGCAGCTTGGTGGGACCAGGGGACATTCAGTACTTC. Protein product: CASSLVGPGDIQYF. Full variable domain (remainder filled in from reference TRBV5-1 and TRBJ2-4): KAGVTQTPRYLIKTRGQQVTLSCSPISGHRSVSWYQQTPGQGLQFLFEYFSETQRNKGNFPGRFSGRQFSNSRSEMNVSTLELGDSALYLCASSLVGPGDIQYFGAGTRLSVL.

This clonotype was observed a single time. This chain links TRBV6-2 or TRBV6-3 with TRBJ2-1; TRBD2 aligns across 13 bases. Germline CDR1 MNHEY, CDR2 SVGEGT. This CDR3 has 14 residues. Trimming took 2 bases from V and 14 from J; bases not matched to a gene: 6. The CDR3 nucleotides read TGTGCCAGCAGTTACATGGGGACTAGCGGGGCTAAGTTCTTC. Residues: CASSYMGTSGAKFF.

The chain is built from TRBV2 and TRBJ1-1; TRBD1 matches 8 bases. CDR1 SNHLY and CDR2 FYNNEI come from the germline V gene. The CDR3 consists of 14 residues. V gave up 2 bases and J gave up 6 bases; unmatched junction bases: 5. The CDR3 reads CASSERTGYSEAFF. The CDR3 DNA sequence: TGTGCCAGCAGTGAAAGGACAGGGTACTCTGAAGCTTTCTTT.